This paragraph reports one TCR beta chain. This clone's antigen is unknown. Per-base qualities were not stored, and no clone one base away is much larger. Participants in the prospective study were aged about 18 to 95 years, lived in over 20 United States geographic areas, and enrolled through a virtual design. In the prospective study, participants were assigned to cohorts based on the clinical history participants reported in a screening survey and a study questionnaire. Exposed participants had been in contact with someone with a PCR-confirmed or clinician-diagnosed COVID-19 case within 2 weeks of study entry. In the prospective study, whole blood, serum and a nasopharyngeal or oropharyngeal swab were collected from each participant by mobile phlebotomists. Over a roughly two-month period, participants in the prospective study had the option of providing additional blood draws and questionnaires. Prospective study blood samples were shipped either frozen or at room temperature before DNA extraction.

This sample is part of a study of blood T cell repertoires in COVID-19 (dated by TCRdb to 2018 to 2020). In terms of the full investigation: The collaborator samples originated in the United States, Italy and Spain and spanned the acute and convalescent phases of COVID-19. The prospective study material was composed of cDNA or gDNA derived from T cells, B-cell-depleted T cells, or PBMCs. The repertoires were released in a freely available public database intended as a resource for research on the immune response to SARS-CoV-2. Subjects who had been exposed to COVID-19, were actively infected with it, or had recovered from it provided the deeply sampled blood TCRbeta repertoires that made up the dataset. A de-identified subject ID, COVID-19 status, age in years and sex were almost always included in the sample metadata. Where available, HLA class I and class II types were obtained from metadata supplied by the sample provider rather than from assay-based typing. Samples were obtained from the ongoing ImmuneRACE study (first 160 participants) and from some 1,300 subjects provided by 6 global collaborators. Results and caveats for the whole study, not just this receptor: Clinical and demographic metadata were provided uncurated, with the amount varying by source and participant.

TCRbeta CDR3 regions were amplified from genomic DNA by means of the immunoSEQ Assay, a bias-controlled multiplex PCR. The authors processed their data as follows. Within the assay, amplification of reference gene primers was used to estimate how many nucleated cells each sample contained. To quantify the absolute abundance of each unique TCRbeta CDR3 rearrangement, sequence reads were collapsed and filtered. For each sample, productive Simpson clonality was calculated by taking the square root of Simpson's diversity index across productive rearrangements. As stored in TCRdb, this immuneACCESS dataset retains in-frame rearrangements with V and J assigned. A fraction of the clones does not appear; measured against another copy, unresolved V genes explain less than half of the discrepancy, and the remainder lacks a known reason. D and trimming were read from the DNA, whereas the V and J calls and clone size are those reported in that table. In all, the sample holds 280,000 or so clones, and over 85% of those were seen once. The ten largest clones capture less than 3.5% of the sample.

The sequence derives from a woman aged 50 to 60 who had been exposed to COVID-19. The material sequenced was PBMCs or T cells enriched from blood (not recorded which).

The sequenced DNA: TGTGCCAGCAGCTTAGGCCCCCTCCGGACAGCAACTAATGAAAAACTGTTTTTT. Its coded protein is CASSLGPLRTATNEKLFF. The chain couples TRBV7-2 to TRBJ1-4, and perhaps TRBD1 as D gene, on 6 matching bases. Including the terminal cysteine and phenylalanine, the CDR3 comprises 18 residues. Just the 54-base CDR3 DNA is kept, in frame starting at base 1. V is cut by 1 base and J by 0 bases, and the space between the germline ends is 15 bases. Via the germline V gene, CDR1 is SGHTA and CDR2 FQGNSA.